Below are 14 T cell receptor beta chains sequenced from a single sample in a study of blood T cell repertoires in COVID-19. Some clones are missing from TCRdb's copy, which holds only in-frame ones; the method was immunoSEQ multiplex PCR. Seen here are hundreds of thousands of clones, approximately 81% observed once, and the top ten hold around 0.97%. The sequenced material came from peripheral blood. Every receptor here comes from a man between 35 and 55 years old with acute or convalescent COVID-19.

This clone has a single count. V and J are TRBV3-1 (or the pseudogene TRBV3-2) and TRBJ1-2; no clear D gene. Germline CDR1 and CDR2: LGHDT and YNNKEL (reference sequence). The CDR3 contains 12 residues. Trimming removed 4 bases from V and 7 bases from J, with 10 bases in between. CDR3 sequence reads: CASSPPEGGYTF. The CDR3 DNA sequence: TGTGCCAGCAGCCCCCCGGAGGGTGGCTACACCTTC.

The rearrangement links TRBV5-5 to TRBJ1-2; 7 bases agree with TRBD1. The ends lost 2 bases at V and 8 bases at J; junction bases unmatched: 3. Germline V gene sequence: CDR1 SGHKS, CDR2 YYEKEE (reference sequence). The CDR3 loop spans 12 amino acids. CDR3 sequence: CASSFSGGGYTF. The DNA of the CDR3 is TGTGCCAGCAGCTTTTCAGGGGGAGGCTACACCTTC.

V gene TRBV27 combines with J gene TRBJ2-7, with TRBD1 matching 8 bases. Germline assignment: CDR1 MNHEY and CDR2 SMNVEV (reference sequence). Germline trimming cut 6 bases from V and 7 bases from J; bases unmatched to any gene: 17. The CDR3 contains 16 residues. CDR3 in amino acids: CASRQRTTGADWEQYF. CDR3 nucleotide sequence: TGTGCCAGCAGACAGCGGACGACAGGGGCCGATTGGGAGCAGTACTTC.

The chain has TRBV5-4 and TRBJ1-5, with 8 bases matching TRBD1. The germline gives CDR1 SGHNT, CDR2 YYREEE (reference sequence). V lost 4 bases to trimming and J lost 8 bases; unmatched junction nucleotides: 8. CDR3 length equals 14 residues. The DNA for the CDR3 is TGTGCCAGCAGCGGGGACAGGAGAGACGAGCCCCAGCATTTT. Protein product: CASSGDRRDEPQHF.

The chain joins TRBV18 to TRBJ1-2, with TRBD1 identical over 12 bases. CDR3 size: 16 residues. After removal of 3 bases from V and 8 bases from J, the junction contained 10 bases not matched to a gene. From germline, CDR1 is KGHSH and CDR2 LQKENI. The CDR3 sequence: CASSPGTGGSVEGYTF. CDR3 bases: TGTGCCAGCTCACCCGGGACAGGGGGCAGCGTGGAGGGCTACACCTTC.

This clone was observed a single time. This chain links TRBV9 with TRBJ1-1; D remains unclear. From germline, CDR1 is SGDLS and CDR2 YYNGEE. V was cut by 7 bases and J by 0 bases, with 16 bases left in between. This CDR3 is 15 amino acids long. In nucleotides, the CDR3 is TGTGCCAGCGGAGGCGGCCCGAATATGAACACTGAAGCTTTCTTT. The encoded protein is CASGGGPNMNTEAFF.

The chain has TRBV27 and TRBJ2-5; D uncertain. The ends were cut back, 8 bases at V and 1 base at J, with 8 bases in the middle. The CDR3 sequence is 12 residues long. The germline gives CDR1 MNHEY, CDR2 SMNVEV (reference sequence). DNA for the CDR3: TGTGCCAGCGGCGAGGCCCAAGAGACCCAGTACTTC. This codes for CASGEAQETQYF.

The chain links TRBV5-1 to TRBJ1-1; D possibly corresponds to TRBD1 (5 bases). V was pared by 0 bases and J by 1 base, with 7 bases between. The germline V gene encodes CDR1 SGHRS and CDR2 YFSETQ. The CDR3 has 14 residues. The CDR3 coding sequence is TGCGCCAGCAGCTTGGTACAGGCGAACACTGAAGCTTTCTTT. This codes for CASSLVQANTEAFF.

The V and J genes are TRBV6-1 and TRBJ2-2, with 10 bases matching TRBD2. V lost 2 bases to trimming and J lost 7 bases; unmatched junction nucleotides: 10. Germline CDR1 reads MNHNS; CDR2 reads SASEGT. The CDR3 runs 17 residues. The chain's CDR3 is CASSEMLAGAYLGELFF. DNA of the CDR3: TGTGCCAGCAGTGAAATGCTAGCGGGGGCCTACCTCGGGGAGCTGTTTTTT.

V is TRBV6-5 and J is TRBJ2-1; D is unclear. Germline loops: CDR1 MNHEY, CDR2 SVGAGI. V was pared by 7 bases and J by 6 bases, with 7 bases between. CDR3 length: 11 amino acids. The CDR3 region has the DNA TGTGCCAGCACCAGAGGCAATGAGCAGTTCTTC. Translation: CASTRGNEQFF.

The V call is TRBV5-1, the J call TRBJ1-2; 8 bases align to TRBD1. J was trimmed by 4 bases and V by 7 bases; bases with no gene match: 12. This CDR3 spans 15 amino acids. Germline CDR1 SGHRS, CDR2 YFSETQ. CDR3 nucleotides: TGCGCCAGCTACGGGCCGGGACAGGAATTCTATGGCTACACCTTC. Translated, it gives CASYGPGQEFYGYTF.

This clone was seen a single time. The chain uses TRBV5-5 and TRBJ1-6, with 8 bases identical to TRBD1. This CDR3 is 16 amino acids long. The trim removed 4 bases at V and 8 bases at J, leaving 11 bases unmatched. The germline V gene has CDR1 SGHKS and CDR2 YYEKEE (reference sequence). The CDR3: CASSRPPGQADSPLHF. The CDR3 DNA sequence: TGTGCCAGCAGCAGACCACCGGGACAGGCAGATTCACCCCTCCACTTT.

The chain joins TRBV27 to TRBJ2-7; the D gene is possibly TRBD2 (5 bases). V gave up 1 base and J gave up 4 bases, with 11 bases separating them. The germline CDR1 and CDR2 sequences are MNHEY and SMNVEV (reference sequence). There are 14 residues in the CDR3. CDR3 in amino acids: CASSLWAGEYEQYF. CDR3 sequence (DNA): TGTGCCAGCAGTTTATGGGCCGGGGAATACGAGCAGTACTTC.

Note on this clone: Other nucleotide sequences in the sample specify the same CDR3. The J gene is TRBJ2-5, the V gene TRBV3-1 (or the pseudogene TRBV3-2); TRBD2 matches 13 bases. This CDR3 has 16 residues. In germline, CDR1 is LGHDT, CDR2 YNNKEL (reference sequence). Trimming removed 1 base from V and 1 base from J; junction bases left unmatched: 0. CDR3 in amino acids: CASSQGLAGGQETQYF. CDR3 in DNA: TGTGCCAGCAGCCAAGGACTAGCGGGGGGCCAAGAGACCCAGTACTTC.